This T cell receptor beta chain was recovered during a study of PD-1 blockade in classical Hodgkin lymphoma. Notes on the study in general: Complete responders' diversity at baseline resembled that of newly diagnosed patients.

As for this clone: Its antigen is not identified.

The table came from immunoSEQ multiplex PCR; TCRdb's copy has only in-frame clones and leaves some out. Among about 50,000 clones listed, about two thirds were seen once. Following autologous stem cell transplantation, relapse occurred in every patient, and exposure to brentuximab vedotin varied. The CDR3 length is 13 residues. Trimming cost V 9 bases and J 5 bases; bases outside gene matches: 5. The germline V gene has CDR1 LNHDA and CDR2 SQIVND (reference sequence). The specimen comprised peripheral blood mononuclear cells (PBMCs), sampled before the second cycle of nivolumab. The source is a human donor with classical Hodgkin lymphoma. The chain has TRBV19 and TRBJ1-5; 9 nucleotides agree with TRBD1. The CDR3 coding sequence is TGTGCCAGCAAACAGGGGGCGGATCAGCCCCAGCATTTT. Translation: CASKQGADQPQHF.